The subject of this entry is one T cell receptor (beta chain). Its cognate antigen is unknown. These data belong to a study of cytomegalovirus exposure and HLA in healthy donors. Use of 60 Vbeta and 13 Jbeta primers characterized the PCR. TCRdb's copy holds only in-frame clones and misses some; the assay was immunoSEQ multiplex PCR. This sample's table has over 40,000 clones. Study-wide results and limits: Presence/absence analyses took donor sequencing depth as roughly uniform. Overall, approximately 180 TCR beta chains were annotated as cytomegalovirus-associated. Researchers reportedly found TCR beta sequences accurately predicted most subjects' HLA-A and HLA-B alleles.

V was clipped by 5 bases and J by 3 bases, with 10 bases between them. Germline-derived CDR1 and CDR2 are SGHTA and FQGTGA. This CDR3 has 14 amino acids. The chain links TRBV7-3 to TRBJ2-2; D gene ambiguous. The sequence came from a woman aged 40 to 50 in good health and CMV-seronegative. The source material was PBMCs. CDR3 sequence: CASSRERDTGELFF. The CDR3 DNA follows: TGTGCCAGCAGCAGAGAACGGGACACCGGGGAGCTGTTTTTT.